This T cell receptor (beta chain) was retrieved from a study of PD-1 blockade in classical Hodgkin lymphoma. The V gene lost 5 bases and the J gene lost 0 bases, with 7 bases spanning the gap. Germline lookup yields CDR1 LNHDA and CDR2 SQIVND (reference sequence). The CDR3 extends over 13 amino acids. Assay: immunoSEQ multiplex PCR; the TCRdb copy retains only in-frame clones and omits some. The data contain tens of thousands of clones, about 92% of them singletons. This clone appeared once. Each and every patient relapsed after autologous stem cell transplantation, and patients got differing brentuximab vedotin exposure.

The sequence was obtained from a human donor with classical Hodgkin lymphoma. This material consisted of peripheral blood mononuclear cells (PBMCs), taken at baseline. This chain uses TRBV19 with TRBJ1-1; D is uncertain. The CDR3 nucleotides read TGTGCCAGTAGTCCCGGTCTGAACACTGAAGCTTTCTTT. Its protein is CASSPGLNTEAFF.